This T cell receptor (beta chain) was recovered during a study of T cells after posttransplantation cyclophosphamide. Here immunoSEQ multiplex PCR was the method, and the copy in TCRdb shows in-frame clones only, minus some. The sample lists around 6,100 clones, roughly 98% occurring once. Notes on this clone: Its specificity is unknown.

The study, taken as a whole, reports: Tissue-infiltrating T cells from skin or gut overlapped little with blood T cells.

The receptor was isolated from a man between 35 and 55 years old in good health, CMV-negative, and a related stem cell transplant donor. Sequencing used memory CD4+ T cells sorted from PBMCs.

This CDR3 reads CASSQDSSGATNTEAFF. DNA of the CDR3: TGCGCCAGCAGCCAAGATTCATCAGGGGCTACGAACACTGAAGCTTTCTTT. This sequence joins TRBV4-3 and TRBJ1-1, with D possibly TRBD1 on 6 matching bases. V was shortened by 0 bases and J by 1 base, with 15 bases between the two germline ends. Germline V gene lookup returns CDR1 LGHNA and CDR2 YSLEER. The CDR3 is made up of 17 amino acids.